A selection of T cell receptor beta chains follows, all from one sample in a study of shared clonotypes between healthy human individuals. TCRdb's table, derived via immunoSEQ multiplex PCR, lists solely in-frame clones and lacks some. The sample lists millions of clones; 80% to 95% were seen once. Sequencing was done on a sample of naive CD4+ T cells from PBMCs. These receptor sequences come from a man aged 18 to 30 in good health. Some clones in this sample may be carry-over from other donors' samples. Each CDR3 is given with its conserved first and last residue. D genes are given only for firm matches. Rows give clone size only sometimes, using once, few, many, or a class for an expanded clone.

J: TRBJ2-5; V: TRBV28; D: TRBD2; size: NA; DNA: TGTGCCAGCAGTTTACTAGCGGGAGTGGAAGAGACCCAGTACTTC; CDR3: CASSLLAGVEETQYF
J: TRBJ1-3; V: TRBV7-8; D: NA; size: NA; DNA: TGTGCCAGCAGCTTTGTCTCTGGAAACACCATATATTTT; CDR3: CASSFVSGNTIYF
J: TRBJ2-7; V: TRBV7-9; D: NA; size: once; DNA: TGTGCCAGCAGCACCCGAGGGTCGGCAGCTCGAACGTCCTACGAGCAGTACTTC; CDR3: CASSTRGSAARTSYEQYF
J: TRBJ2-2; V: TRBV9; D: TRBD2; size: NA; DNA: TGTGCCAGCAGCGACGGACTAGCGGGAGACACCGGGGAGCTGTTTTTT; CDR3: CASSDGLAGDTGELFF
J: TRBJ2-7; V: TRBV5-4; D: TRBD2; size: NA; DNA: TGTGCCAGCAGCCCTTACGGGACTAGCTATTACGAGCAGTACTTC; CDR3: CASSPYGTSYYEQYF
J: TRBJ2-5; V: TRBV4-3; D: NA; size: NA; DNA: TGCGCCAGCAGCCGAATAGCGATTGGGGAGACCCAGTACTTC; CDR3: CASSRIAIGETQYF
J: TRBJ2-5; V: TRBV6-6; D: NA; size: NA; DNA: TGTGCCAGCAGTCGAAATACAGGGAGGCCCCCAGAGACCCAGTACTTC; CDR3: CASSRNTGRPPETQYF
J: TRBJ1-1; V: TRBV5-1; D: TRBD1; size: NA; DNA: TGCGCCAGCAGCTTGACCGGGACAGGGGACACTGAAGCTTTCTTT; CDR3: CASSLTGTGDTEAFF
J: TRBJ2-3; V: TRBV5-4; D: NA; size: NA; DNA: TGTGCCAGCAGCTTTTTAGGCAGGGACGCAGATACGCAGTATTTT; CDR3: CASSFLGRDADTQYF
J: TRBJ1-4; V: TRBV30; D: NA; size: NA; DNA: TGTGCCCGGAGCGGAACAGGAAATGAAAAACTGTTTTTT; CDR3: CARSGTGNEKLFF
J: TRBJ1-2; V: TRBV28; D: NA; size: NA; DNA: TGTGCCAGCAGTGCCCGGAGCTATGGCTACACCTTC; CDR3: CASSARSYGYTF
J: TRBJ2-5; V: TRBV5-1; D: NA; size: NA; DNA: TGCGCCACCACGGACAACCAAGAGACCCAGTACTTC; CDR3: CATTDNQETQYF
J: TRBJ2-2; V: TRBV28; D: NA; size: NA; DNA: TGTGCCAGCAGTCCGCGGGTAAAAGGGGAGCTGTTTTTT; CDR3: CASSPRVKGELFF
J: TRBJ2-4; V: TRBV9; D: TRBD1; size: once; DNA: TGTGCCAGCAGCGCGGAGATACAGGGGGCCAAAAACATTCAGTACTTC; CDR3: CASSAEIQGAKNIQYF
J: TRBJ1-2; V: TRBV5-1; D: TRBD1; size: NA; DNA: TGCGCCAGCAGCTCGGGACAGGGCACCCCAGGGGTGTATGGCTACACCTTC; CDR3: CASSSGQGTPGVYGYTF
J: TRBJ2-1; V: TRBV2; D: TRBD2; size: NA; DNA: TGTGCCAGCAGTGAAAAACTAGCGGGAGGGGAGCAGTTCTTC; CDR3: CASSEKLAGGEQFF
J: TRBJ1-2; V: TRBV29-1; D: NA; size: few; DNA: TGCAGCGTTGGGGGTCCCACCTTC; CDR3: CSVGGPTF
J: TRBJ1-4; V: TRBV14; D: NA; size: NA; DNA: TGTGCCAGCAGCCGACAGGTTGGGGAAAAACTGTTTTTT; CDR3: CASSRQVGEKLFF
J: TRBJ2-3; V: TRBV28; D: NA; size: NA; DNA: TGTGCCAGCAGCGCAATTGGTAGCACAGATACGCAGTATTTT; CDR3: CASSAIGSTDTQYF
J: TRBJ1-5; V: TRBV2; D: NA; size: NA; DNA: TGTGCCAGCCGGCAGGAGGATCAGCCCCAGCATTTT; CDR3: CASRQEDQPQHF
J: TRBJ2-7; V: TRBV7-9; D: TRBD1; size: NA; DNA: TGTGCCAGCAGCTCACAGGGGGCCCTTCCGTGGGACGAGCAGTACTTC; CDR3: CASSSQGALPWDEQYF
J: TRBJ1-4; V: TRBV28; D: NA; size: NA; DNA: TGTGCCAGCAGTTTTTCCCTCGGGACCCGGGGTAATGAAAAACTGTTTTTT; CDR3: CASSFSLGTRGNEKLFF
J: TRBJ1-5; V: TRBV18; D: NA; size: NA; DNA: TGTGCCAGCTCACCACTCGAATCCCATCAGCCCCAGCATTTT; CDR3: CASSPLESHQPQHF
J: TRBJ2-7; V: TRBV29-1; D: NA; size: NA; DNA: TGCAGCGTTGGGGACTGGGGCGAGCAGTACTTC; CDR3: CSVGDWGEQYF